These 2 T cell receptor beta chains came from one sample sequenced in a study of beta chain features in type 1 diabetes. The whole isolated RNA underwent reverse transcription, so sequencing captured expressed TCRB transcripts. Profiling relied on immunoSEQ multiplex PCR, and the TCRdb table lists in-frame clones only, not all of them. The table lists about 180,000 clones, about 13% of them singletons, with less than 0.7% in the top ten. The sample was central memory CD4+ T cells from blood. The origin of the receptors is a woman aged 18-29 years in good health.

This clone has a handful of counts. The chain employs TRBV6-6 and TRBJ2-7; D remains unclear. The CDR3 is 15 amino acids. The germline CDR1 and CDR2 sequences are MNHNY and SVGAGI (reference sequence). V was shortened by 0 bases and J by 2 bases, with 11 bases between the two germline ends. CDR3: CASSYSFTNPYEQYF. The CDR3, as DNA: TGTGCCAGCAGTTACTCGTTCACTAACCCCTACGAGCAGTACTTC.

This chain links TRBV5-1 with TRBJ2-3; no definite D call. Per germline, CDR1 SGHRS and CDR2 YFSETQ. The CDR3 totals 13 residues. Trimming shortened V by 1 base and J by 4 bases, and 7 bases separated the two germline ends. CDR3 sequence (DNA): TGCGCCAGCAGCTTGAGAGAGGCAGATACGCAGTATTTT. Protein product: CASSLREADTQYF.